Below are 27 T cell receptor beta chains sequenced from a single sample in a study of blood T cell repertoires in COVID-19. TCRdb keeps only in-frame clones here, not all; method: immunoSEQ multiplex PCR. In the table there are around 40,000 clones, more than 80% of which are singletons. Material: peripheral blood. The receptors shown here come from a man aged 25 to 40 with active or convalescent COVID-19.

Only one count was recorded for this clone. The CDR3 sequence is CASSPRDTGYNEQFF. For the CDR3, the DNA is TGCGCCAGCAGCCCTCGGGACACCGGATACAATGAGCAGTTCTTC. V gene TRBV4-1 combines with J gene TRBJ2-1; D might be TRBD1 (6 bases). In germline, CDR1 is MGHRA, CDR2 YSYEKL. V was pared by 4 bases and J by 4 bases, with 14 bases between. The CDR3 contains 15 residues.

In this sample, this clone turned up once. This chain connects TRBV11-2 to TRBJ2-4; 9 bases align to TRBD1. Germline V CDR1 and CDR2: SGHAT, FQNNGV. This CDR3 comprises 18 residues. V dropped 2 bases and J dropped 2; count of bases not matched to a gene: 10. The CDR3 loop reads CASSLPWDREGPKNIQYF. In nucleotides, the CDR3 is TGTGCCAGCAGCTTACCATGGGACAGGGAGGGTCCCAAAAACATTCAGTACTTC.

This clone has a handful of counts. The rearrangement joins TRBV18 to TRBJ1-5, with 10 bases aligning to TRBD1. With V trimmed by 4 bases and J by 4 bases, 1 base remained unmatched. Germline loops: CDR1 KGHSH, CDR2 LQKENI. The CDR3 is made up of 14 amino acids. CDR3 residues: CASSRGQGNQPQHF. CDR3 nucleotide sequence: TGTGCCAGCTCACGGGGACAGGGGAATCAGCCCCAGCATTTT. The whole variable domain, filled in from reference TRBV18 and TRBJ1-5, reads NAGVMQNPRHLVRRRGQEARLRCSPMKGHSHVYWYRQLPEEGLKFMVYLQKENIIDESGMPKERFSAEFPKEGPSILRIQQVVRGDSAAYFCASSRGQGNQPQHFGDGTRLSIL.

The V gene is TRBV5-1, the J gene TRBJ2-2, with 9 bases identical to TRBD1. The CDR3 length is 16 residues. J gave up 1 base and V 1 base, and 2 bases lay outside the gene matches. The germline CDR1 and CDR2 sequences are SGHRS and YFSETQ. CDR3 DNA: TGCGCCAGCAGCTTGAGGGGACAGGGGAACACCGGGGAGCTGTTTTTT. Translated, it gives CASSLRGQGNTGELFF. Variable domain in full (rest from reference TRBV5-1 and TRBJ2-2): KAGVTQTPRYLIKTRGQQVTLSCSPISGHRSVSWYQQTPGQGLQFLFEYFSETQRNKGNFPGRFSGRQFSNSRSEMNVSTLELGDSALYLCASSLRGQGNTGELFFGEGSRLTVL.

The chain has TRBV5-1 and TRBJ1-4; 8 bases are a match to TRBD1. Germline CDR1 is SGHRS and CDR2 is YFSETQ. The CDR3 runs 19 residues. With 4 bases clipped from V and 0 bases from J, the junction kept 14 bases outside the gene matches. The CDR3 loop is CASSLGQGGGLATNEKLFF. In DNA, the CDR3 is TGCGCCAGCAGCCTAGGACAGGGTGGAGGTCTTGCAACTAATGAAAAACTGTTTTTT.

Concerning this clone: The junction departs from germline at one end; a sequencing error may be responsible. The V call is TRBV2, the J call TRBJ2-1; D might be TRBD2 (7 bases). From germline, CDR1 is SNHLY and CDR2 FYNNEI. CDR3 length equals 14 residues. The CDR3 DNA sequence: TGTGCCAGCAAACGGGGGGCCTCCAACAATGAGCAGTTCTTC. Amino acids: CASKRGASNNEQFF.

This clone was detected only once. This sequence joins TRBV6-5 and TRBJ2-3; 7 bases fit TRBD1. The V and J ends lost 4 bases and 0 bases, in that order; junction bases with no gene match: 7. Germline CDR1 and CDR2: MNHEY and SVGAGI. CDR3 length: 16 residues. CDR3 bases: TGTGCCAGCAGTTTGACCGGACAGGCCAGCACAGATACGCAGTATTTT. Translating gives CASSLTGQASTDTQYF.

This chain uses TRBV25-1 with TRBJ1-1, with no clear D. Between the trimmed V and J ends, which lost 4 bases and 5 bases, there was a span of 11 bases. The CDR3 has 13 amino acids. Germline assignment: CDR1 MGHDK and CDR2 SYGVNS. CDR3: CASSATTSTEAFF. CDR3 DNA sequence: TGTGCCAGCAGTGCGACAACCTCGACTGAAGCTTTCTTT.

The chain recombines TRBV6-5 with TRBJ1-2; D possibly corresponds to TRBD1 (6 bases). Germline V gene lookup returns CDR1 MNHEY and CDR2 SVGAGI. Trimming pared 8 bases from V and 5 bases from J, leaving 15 bases between. This CDR3 is built from 13 residues. CDR3 region: CASEQGGAYGYTF. For the CDR3, the DNA is TGTGCCAGCGAACAAGGGGGGGCGTATGGCTACACCTTC.

The genes are TRBV7-8 and TRBJ2-3, with D maybe TRBD1 (6 bases). From germline, CDR1 is SGHVS and CDR2 FQNEAQ. The CDR3 consists of 15 residues. V dropped 6 bases and J dropped 4 bases, with 17 bases sitting between them. The CDR3: CASSWQGMGADTQYF. CDR3 bases: TGTGCCAGCAGTTGGCAGGGGATGGGGGCAGATACGCAGTATTTT.

The chain has TRBV11-2 and TRBJ1-3; possible D gene TRBD1, 5 bases. The germline CDR1 and CDR2 sequences are SGHAT and FQNNGV. The CDR3 has 16 residues. V dropped 5 bases and J dropped 1 base, with 15 bases sitting between them. The CDR3 loop reads CASSLRTRPSGNTIYF. The CDR3 DNA follows: TGTGCCAGCAGCCTCAGGACACGGCCATCTGGAAACACCATATATTTT.

The genes are TRBV30 and TRBJ1-5, with a possible D match to TRBD1 (5 bases). V lost 0 bases and J lost 9, with 15 bases in between. Germline V gives CDR1 GTSNPN, CDR2 SVGIG (reference sequence). This CDR3 region has 14 residues. DNA for the CDR3: TGTGCCTGGAGTGTAGGAGGGGTTAGGAGGCCCCAGCATTTT. Residues: CAWSVGGVRRPQHF.

The chain is built from TRBV5-5 and TRBJ2-1; a possible D gene is TRBD1 (6 bases). The CDR3 is made up of 17 amino acids. Looked up from germline, CDR1 is SGHKS and CDR2 is YYEKEE (reference sequence). The V and J ends lost 0 bases and 7 bases respectively, with 20 bases between them. In DNA, the CDR3 is TGTGCCAGCAGCTTGGCCCCGGAGAGCAGGGGTCAAAATGAGCAGTTCTTC. This sequence encodes CASSLAPESRGQNEQFF.

The V call is TRBV9, the J call TRBJ2-1; TRBD2 matches 9 bases. Trimming removed 0 bases from V and 10 bases from J; junction bases left unmatched: 5. Germline-derived CDR1 and CDR2 are SGDLS and YYNGEE. The CDR3 loop spans 14 amino acids. The CDR3 protein is CASSVGSGGWEQFF. In DNA form, the CDR3 reads TGTGCCAGCAGCGTAGGTAGCGGGGGATGGGAGCAGTTCTTC.

V and J are TRBV27 and TRBJ1-4; D is possibly TRBD1 (5 bases). The V gene lost 5 bases and the J gene lost 3 bases, with 13 bases spanning the gap. The CDR3 is made up of 15 amino acids. CDR1 and CDR2 (germline): MNHEY, SMNVEV (reference sequence). The DNA of the CDR3 is TGTGCCAGCAGTACGACGGGCAGGGCTAATGAAAAACTGTTTTTT. It translates to CASSTTGRANEKLFF.

This clone was seen more than once but under ten times. The chain combines TRBV7-8 with TRBJ2-5; 9 bases align to TRBD2. The CDR3 is 16 amino acids. Unmatched junction bases numbered 5, after V lost 1 base and J lost 2 bases. Germline-derived CDR1 and CDR2 are SGHVS and FQNEAQ. The CDR3 reads CASSLEVSGSQETQYF. Written as DNA, the CDR3 is TGTGCCAGCAGCTTAGAGGTTAGCGGGAGTCAAGAGACCCAGTACTTC.

The chain is built from TRBV5-1 and TRBJ2-6, with 8 positions matching TRBD2. The germline V gene has CDR1 SGHRS and CDR2 YFSETQ. Trimming cost V 6 bases and J 0 bases; bases outside gene matches: 8. This CDR3 is built from 17 residues. CDR3: CASTSRGGFSGANVLTF. CDR3 bases: TGCGCCAGCACCTCCCGGGGGGGGTTCTCTGGGGCCAACGTCCTGACTTTC.

The chain uses TRBV15 and TRBJ1-4, with D tentatively TRBD1 (5 bases). V was trimmed by 0 bases and J by 8 bases, leaving 16 bases between them. This CDR3 has 16 residues. Germline-derived CDR1 and CDR2 are LNHNV and YYDKDF (reference sequence). Here the CDR3 reads CATSRDTRARGEKLFF. The CDR3 DNA reads TGTGCCACCAGCAGAGATACCAGGGCGAGAGGCGAAAAACTGTTTTTT.

The V call is TRBV27, the J call TRBJ1-5, with a weak D call TRBD1 (6 bases). There are 14 residues in the CDR3. V lost 6 bases to trimming and J lost 4 bases, with 13 bases between them. Germline-derived CDR1 and CDR2 are MNHEY and SMNVEV (reference sequence). The CDR3 loop is CASSFSRGNQPQHF. In DNA form, the CDR3 reads TGTGCCAGCAGCTTCTCGAGGGGGAATCAGCCCCAGCATTTT.

This clone is a singleton in its sample. The gene calls are TRBV5-8 and TRBJ2-3; D ambiguous. Germline V gene lookup returns CDR1 SGHTS and CDR2 YDEGEE. V gave up 3 bases and J gave up 2 bases, with 13 bases separating them. The CDR3 runs 15 residues. For the CDR3, the DNA is TGTGCCAGCAGCTCAGACTCCCCCTACACAGATACGCAGTATTTT. Translated, it gives CASSSDSPYTDTQYF.

For this clone: This same CDR3 is encoded by further DNA sequences in the sample. This chain connects TRBV6-1 to TRBJ2-7, with TRBD1 as a possible D gene (6 bases). There are 14 residues in the CDR3. V was cut by 1 base and J by 1 base, with 8 bases left in between. Looked up from germline, CDR1 is MNHNS and CDR2 is SASEGT. CDR3 in amino acids: CASSEGDTSYEQYV. The DNA for the CDR3 is TGTGCCAGCAGTGAAGGGGACACTTCCTACGAGCAGTACGTC.

This clone was counted between two and nine times. The chain joins TRBV6-4 to TRBJ2-3; 8 bases agree with TRBD2. J gave up 1 base and V 0 bases, and 0 bases lay outside the gene matches. The CDR3 has 15 residues. In germline, CDR1 is MRHNA, CDR2 SNTAGT. The CDR3 is CASSDSGGGTDTQYF. CDR3 bases: TGTGCCAGCAGTGACTCCGGGGGGGGCACAGATACGCAGTATTTT.

This chain joins TRBV7-9 and TRBJ1-5; D remains ambiguous. The ends were cut back, 2 bases at V and 10 bases at J, with 9 bases in the middle. The CDR3 covers 12 residues. Germline V gene sequence: CDR1 SEHNR, CDR2 FQNEAQ (reference sequence). This CDR3 reads CASSLFTGPQHF. The CDR3 nucleotides read TGTGCCAGCAGCTTATTTACGGGACCCCAGCATTTT.

The chain couples TRBV29-1 to TRBJ1-1; tentative D call: TRBD1 (5 bases). Germline V CDR1 and CDR2: SQVTM, ANQGSEA. V was pared by 4 bases and J by 4 bases, with 10 bases between. The CDR3 has 12 residues. The CDR3 loop is CSVGRGSTEAFF. CDR3 DNA: TGCAGCGTTGGTCGGGGGTCCACTGAAGCTTTCTTT.

The chain employs TRBV15 and TRBJ2-3, with 8 bases lining up with TRBD2. The CDR3 runs to 19 residues. With 0 bases clipped from V and 2 bases from J, the junction kept 13 bases outside the gene matches. Germline-derived CDR1 and CDR2 are LNHNV and YYDKDF (reference sequence). The CDR3 DNA follows: TGTGCCACCAGCAGAGATAGGCGGGGGGTCCAGAGAACCACAGATACGCAGTATTTT. Translating it yields CATSRDRRGVQRTTDTQYF. The full variable domain, its missing parts supplied by reference TRBV15 and TRBJ2-3, is DAMVIQNPRYQVTQFGKPVTLSCSQTLNHNVMYWYQQKSSQAPKLLFHYYDKDFNNEADTPDNFQSRRPNTSFCFLDIRSPGLGDTAMYLCATSRDRRGVQRTTDTQYFGPGTRLTVL.

V gene TRBV5-4 combines with J gene TRBJ2-7; 12 bases map to TRBD2. Germline loops: CDR1 SGHNT, CDR2 YYREEE (reference sequence). This CDR3 has 17 residues. V lost 4 bases to trimming and J lost 7 bases; unmatched junction nucleotides: 15. The CDR3 DNA sequence: TGTGCCAGCAGCCCCGGACTAGCGGGACGGGGAGAGAAAGAGCAGTACGTC. Amino acids: CASSPGLAGRGEKEQYV.

The chain links TRBV14 to TRBJ1-3; D may be TRBD1 (5 bases). The V gene's germline CDR1 is SGHDN and CDR2 FVKESK. With 0 bases removed from V and 5 bases from J, the gap between germline ends came to 14 bases. The CDR3 length is 16 residues. This CDR3 reads CASSQDHEAGRNTIYF. CDR3 in DNA: TGTGCCAGCAGCCAAGATCACGAGGCAGGGAGAAACACCATATATTTT. The full variable domain, with the rest looked up from reference TRBV14 and TRBJ1-3, is EAGVTQFPSHSVIEKGQTVTLRCDPISGHDNLYWYRRVMGKEIKFLLHFVKESKQDESGMPNNRFLAERTGGTYSTLKVQPAELEDSGVYFCASSQDHEAGRNTIYFGEGSWLTVV.